This T cell receptor (beta chain) was profiled in a study of blood T cell repertoires in COVID-19. For the study at large: PBMCs, B-cell-depleted T cells, or T cells were the source of the cDNA or gDNA that made up the material.

Authors' analysis steps: Counts of nucleated cells, estimated from reference gene primer amplification, were obtained. Assay used: immunoSEQ multiplex PCR; TCRdb lists only in-frame clones, some missing. Clonal size and the V and J genes are those of that table, whereas D and trimming came from the DNA. This table has more than 95,000 clones, around four fifths appearing once. V was clipped by 5 bases and J by 5 bases; unmatched bases: 4. The germline CDR1 and CDR2 sequences are KGHDR and SFDVKD. This CDR3 has 13 residues. The chain uses TRBV24-1 and TRBJ1-2; 7 bases align to TRBD1. This sequence originates from a man aged 55 to 70 with acute or convalescent COVID-19. Source material: peripheral blood. CDR3 sequence (DNA): TGTGCCACCAGTGCGACAGGGCGGTATGGCTACACCTTC. It codes for CATSATGRYGYTF.